These 8 T cell receptor beta chains originate from one sample sequenced in a study of blood T cell repertoires in COVID-19. Clones were sequenced by immunoSEQ multiplex PCR, and TCRdb holds only the in-frame ones, with some missing. The table shows around 250,000 clones, with approximately 85% occurring only once. Sequenced material: PBMCs or T cells enriched from blood (not recorded which). The origin of the receptors is a woman aged 50 to 65 who had recovered from COVID-19.

This chain uses TRBV5-8 with TRBJ2-7, with D uncertain. Trimming removed 0 bases from V and 2 bases from J, with 18 bases in between. Germline assignment: CDR1 SGHTS and CDR2 YDEGEE. The CDR3 runs to 17 residues. Here the CDR3 DNA reads TGTGCCAGCAGCTTGGAAATATATTCGCGTAGAACCTACGAGCAGTACTTC. As protein: CASSLEIYSRRTYEQYF.

V gene TRBV27 combines with J gene TRBJ1-1; TRBD1 matches 8 bases. The CDR3 is made up of 14 amino acids. Germline V gene data show CDR1 as MNHEY and CDR2 as SMNVEV (reference sequence). V lost 3 bases, J lost 4 bases, and 4 bases stayed unmatched. The DNA of the CDR3 is TGTGCCAGCAGTTTGCAGGGGGCGAGCACTGAAGCTTTCTTT. It specifies CASSLQGASTEAFF.

This chain links TRBV15 with TRBJ2-1; 8 bases match TRBD1. Germline V lookup: CDR1 LNHNV, CDR2 YYDKDF (reference sequence). This CDR3 is built from 15 residues. The J segment lost 12 bases and the V segment lost 2 bases, leaving 12 bases of the junction unmatched. The CDR3 nucleotides are TGTGCCACCAGCAGATTGACAGGGGCGGAAATTCGGCAGTTCTTC. This translates into CATSRLTGAEIRQFF.

The V and J genes are TRBV27 and TRBJ2-2, with D perhaps TRBD2 (6 bases). Germline V gene data show CDR1 as MNHEY and CDR2 as SMNVEV (reference sequence). This CDR3 comprises 14 residues. V was cut by 5 bases and J by 3 bases, with 10 bases left in between. This chain's CDR3 is CASSLLADTGELFF. The CDR3 DNA is TGTGCCAGCAGTCTATTAGCGGACACCGGGGAGCTGTTTTTT.

This chain connects TRBV6-6 to TRBJ1-3; D unclear. This CDR3 has 14 residues. Germline CDR1 is MNHNY and CDR2 is SVGAGI (reference sequence). V was pared by 5 bases and J by 2 bases, with 10 bases between. CDR3: CASSRDITGNTIYF. The CDR3 DNA reads TGTGCCAGCAGTAGAGACATTACTGGAAACACCATATATTTT.

The chain links TRBV7-9 to TRBJ1-1; TRBD1 is a possible D gene (6 bases). The CDR3 spans 12 residues. CDR1 is SEHNR, CDR2 FQNEAQ, per germline (reference sequence). V was shortened by 6 bases and J by 4 bases, with 9 bases between the two germline ends. The CDR3 loop reads CASRGQRTEAFF. CDR3 nucleotide sequence: TGTGCCAGCAGAGGACAGCGCACTGAAGCTTTCTTT.

This clone was picked up a small number of times. CDR3 nucleotides: TGTGCCAGCAGTTTAATTCGGACGAGACAGGGCTTCTCTGGAAACACCATATATTTT. This gives the protein CASSLIRTRQGFSGNTIYF. This rearrangement joins TRBV28 to TRBJ1-3, with 7 nucleotides matching TRBD1. With V trimmed by 2 bases and J by 0 bases, 13 bases remained unmatched. This CDR3 contains 19 residues. Germline loops: CDR1 MDHEN, CDR2 SYDVKM.

Here the CDR3 reads CASNYNGIINPQHF. In nucleotides, the CDR3 is TGTGCCAGTAACTATAATGGTATCATCAACCCCCAGCATTTT. The V and J genes are TRBV19 and TRBJ1-5, with D uncertain. CDR3 size: 14 residues. The germline V and J ends were trimmed by 7 bases and 10 bases, with 20 bases remaining between them. Per germline, CDR1 LNHDA and CDR2 SQIVND (reference sequence). The variable domain in full, completed from reference TRBV19 and TRBJ1-5, reads DGGITQSPKYLFRKEGQNVTLSCEQNLNHDAMYWYRQDPGQGLRLIYYSQIVNDFQKGDIAEGYSVSREKKESFPLTVTSAQKNPTAFYLCASNYNGIINPQHFGDGTRLSIL.